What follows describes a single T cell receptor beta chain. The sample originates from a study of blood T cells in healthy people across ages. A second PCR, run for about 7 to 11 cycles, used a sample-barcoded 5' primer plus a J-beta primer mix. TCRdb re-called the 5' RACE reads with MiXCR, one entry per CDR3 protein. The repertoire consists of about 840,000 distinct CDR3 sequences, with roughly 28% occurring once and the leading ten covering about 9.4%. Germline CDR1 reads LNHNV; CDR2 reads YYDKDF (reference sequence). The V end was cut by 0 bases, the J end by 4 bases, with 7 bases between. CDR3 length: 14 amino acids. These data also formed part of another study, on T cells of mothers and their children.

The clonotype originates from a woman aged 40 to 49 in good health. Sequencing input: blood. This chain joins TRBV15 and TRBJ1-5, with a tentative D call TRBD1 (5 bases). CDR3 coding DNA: TGTGCCACCAGCAGAGAGGGGGGGAATCAGCCCCAGCATTTT. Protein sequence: CATSREGGNQPQHF.